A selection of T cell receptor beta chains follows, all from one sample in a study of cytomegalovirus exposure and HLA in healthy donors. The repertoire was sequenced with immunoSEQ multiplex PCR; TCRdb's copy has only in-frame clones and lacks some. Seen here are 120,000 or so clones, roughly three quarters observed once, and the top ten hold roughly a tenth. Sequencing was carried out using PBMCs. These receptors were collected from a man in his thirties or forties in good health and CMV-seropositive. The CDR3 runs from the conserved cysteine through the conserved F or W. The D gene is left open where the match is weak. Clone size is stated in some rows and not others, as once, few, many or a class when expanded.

CDR3nt: TGTGCCAGCAGCGGCAGGACTAGCGGGATGACAGATACGCAGTATTTT; CDR3aa: CASSGRTSGMTDTQYF; v_gene: TRBV5-4; d_gene: TRBD2; abundance: -; j_gene: TRBJ2-3
CDR3nt: TGTGCCAGCAGCTCTCTAGCGGGGGAAAGCTCCTACGAGCAGTACTTC; CDR3aa: CASSSLAGESSYEQYF; v_gene: TRBV7-2; d_gene: TRBD2; abundance: -; j_gene: TRBJ2-7
CDR3nt: TGTGCCAGCAGCTTTACGTCGGGGGCCCAGTACTTC; CDR3aa: CASSFTSGAQYF; v_gene: TRBV11-3; d_gene: -; abundance: -; j_gene: TRBJ2-5
CDR3nt: TGTGCCAGCAGCCTCCTGGCCGAAGCTTTCTTT; CDR3aa: CASSLLAEAFF; v_gene: TRBV11-2; d_gene: -; abundance: -; j_gene: TRBJ1-1
CDR3nt: TGTGCCAGCAGCCCGAAAGGACAGGCTGGAAACACCATATATTTT; CDR3aa: CASSPKGQAGNTIYF; v_gene: TRBV11-2; d_gene: TRBD1; abundance: -; j_gene: TRBJ1-3
CDR3nt: TGTGCCAGCAGTTTATCCGGGGCCTACGAGCAGTACTTC; CDR3aa: CASSLSGAYEQYF; v_gene: TRBV27; d_gene: -; abundance: -; j_gene: TRBJ2-7
CDR3nt: TGTGCCAGCAGTACTAGCGGGGCTTTCAATGAGCAGTTCTTC; CDR3aa: CASSTSGAFNEQFF; v_gene: TRBV6-1; d_gene: TRBD2; abundance: -; j_gene: TRBJ2-1
CDR3nt: TGTGCCTCCCATGGGCAGGGACTTGCTCAGCCCCAGCATTTT; CDR3aa: CASHGQGLAQPQHF; v_gene: TRBV5-6; d_gene: -; abundance: -; j_gene: TRBJ1-5
CDR3nt: TGTGCCAGCAGTTTGTTACCGGGACAGGGAGATGGCTACACCTTC; CDR3aa: CASSLLPGQGDGYTF; v_gene: TRBV28; d_gene: TRBD1; abundance: -; j_gene: TRBJ1-2
CDR3nt: TGTGCCAGCAGTTTCGGACAGGGTGATTACAATGAGCAGTTCTTC; CDR3aa: CASSFGQGDYNEQFF; v_gene: TRBV27; d_gene: TRBD1; abundance: -; j_gene: TRBJ2-1
CDR3nt: TGTGCCAGCAGCCTAGGCGGGACCCGTCACTTTCCCGGGGCCAACGTCCTGACTTTC; CDR3aa: CASSLGGTRHFPGANVLTF; v_gene: TRBV27; d_gene: -; abundance: -; j_gene: TRBJ2-6
CDR3nt: TGCGCCAGCAGCCCGGACCCGGGACTAGCGGGAGGCGAGCAGTACTTC; CDR3aa: CASSPDPGLAGGEQYF; v_gene: TRBV5-1; d_gene: TRBD2; abundance: once; j_gene: TRBJ2-7
CDR3nt: TGTGCCAGCAGCCAAACAGGGGTGGCCTACGAGCAGTACTTC; CDR3aa: CASSQTGVAYEQYF; v_gene: TRBV7-9; d_gene: TRBD1; abundance: once; j_gene: TRBJ2-7
CDR3nt: TGTGCCAGCAGCTTGGAACAGGGGCGGTACAATGAGCAGTTCTTC; CDR3aa: CASSLEQGRYNEQFF; v_gene: TRBV5-4; d_gene: TRBD1; abundance: -; j_gene: TRBJ2-1
CDR3nt: TGTGCCAGCAGTCCGCGAATGGTGGCCACTAGCGGGAGGTACGAGCAGTACTTC; CDR3aa: CASSPRMVATSGRYEQYF; v_gene: TRBV27; d_gene: TRBD2; abundance: -; j_gene: TRBJ2-7
CDR3nt: TGTGCCAGCAACCTACAGGGCGGCACTGAAGCTTTCTTT; CDR3aa: CASNLQGGTEAFF; v_gene: TRBV27; d_gene: -; abundance: -; j_gene: TRBJ1-1
CDR3nt: TGTGCCAGCAGTCCCCGGGCAGCGAGACTAGCGGGGACATACGAGCAGTACTTC; CDR3aa: CASSPRAARLAGTYEQYF; v_gene: TRBV27; d_gene: TRBD2; abundance: -; j_gene: TRBJ2-7
CDR3nt: TGTGCCAGCGTTATGAACACTGAAGCTTTCTTT; CDR3aa: CASVMNTEAFF; v_gene: TRBV6-6; d_gene: -; abundance: -; j_gene: TRBJ1-1
CDR3nt: TGTGCCAGCAGTTTTGGGCCCGGCGGGCAACTGTTTTTT; CDR3aa: CASSFGPGGQLFF; v_gene: TRBV6-6; d_gene: -; abundance: -; j_gene: TRBJ1-4
CDR3nt: TGTGCCAGCAGCGTACTAGCGGGAGAGGGGGTTGAGCAGTTCTTC; CDR3aa: CASSVLAGEGVEQFF; v_gene: TRBV27; d_gene: TRBD2; abundance: -; j_gene: TRBJ2-1
CDR3nt: TGTGCCAGCAGTCTCCGGACTAGCGGGAGATACGAGCAGTACTTC; CDR3aa: CASSLRTSGRYEQYF; v_gene: TRBV27; d_gene: TRBD2; abundance: -; j_gene: TRBJ2-7
CDR3nt: TGTGCCAGTAGTATAAGGAGCCGTGAGCAGTTCTTC; CDR3aa: CASSIRSREQFF; v_gene: TRBV19; d_gene: -; abundance: -; j_gene: TRBJ2-1
CDR3nt: TGTGCCTGCCCCCTCGGGGATCGTTATGGCTACACCTTC; CDR3aa: CACPLGDRYGYTF; v_gene: TRBV30; d_gene: -; abundance: -; j_gene: TRBJ1-2
CDR3nt: TGTGCCAGCAGCGGTCCGGGAGCAGATACGCAGTATTTT; CDR3aa: CASSGPGADTQYF; v_gene: TRBV27; d_gene: -; abundance: -; j_gene: TRBJ2-3
CDR3nt: TGTGCCACCAGCAGACTTAAGAACAGAGACAACACCGGGGAGCTGTTTTTT; CDR3aa: CATSRLKNRDNTGELFF; v_gene: TRBV15; d_gene: -; abundance: once; j_gene: TRBJ2-2
CDR3nt: TGTGCCAGCAGCCAAGGCGACAGAGACTATGGCTACACCTTC; CDR3aa: CASSQGDRDYGYTF; v_gene: TRBV4-2; d_gene: -; abundance: -; j_gene: TRBJ1-2
CDR3nt: TGTGCCAGCAGCGTAGGCGGGGGAGTCTATGGCTACACCTTC; CDR3aa: CASSVGGGVYGYTF; v_gene: TRBV9; d_gene: -; abundance: -; j_gene: TRBJ1-2
CDR3nt: TGTGCCAGCAGCTTCCTAGCGGGAGATAACAATGAGCAGTTCTTC; CDR3aa: CASSFLAGDNNEQFF; v_gene: TRBV13; d_gene: TRBD2; abundance: -; j_gene: TRBJ2-1
CDR3nt: TGCAGCGTTCGGACAGGGGTCGGAGAGCAGTACTTC; CDR3aa: CSVRTGVGEQYF; v_gene: TRBV29-1; d_gene: TRBD1; abundance: -; j_gene: TRBJ2-7
CDR3nt: TGCAGCGCACCCTCAGGGGCTAGCGGATACAATGAGCAGTTCTTC; CDR3aa: CSAPSGASGYNEQFF; v_gene: TRBV29-1; d_gene: -; abundance: -; j_gene: TRBJ2-1
CDR3nt: TGTGCCAGCAGTGAAGGGGGGGGGACTAGCGGGAGTTTCCTTCCGTGGGACTACGAGCAGTACTTC; CDR3aa: CASSEGGGTSGSFLPWDYEQYF; v_gene: TRBV6-1; d_gene: TRBD2; abundance: few; j_gene: TRBJ2-7
CDR3nt: TGTGCCAGCAGCCGGCGGGTGTACTACGAGCAGTACTTC; CDR3aa: CASSRRVYYEQYF; v_gene: TRBV16; d_gene: -; abundance: once; j_gene: TRBJ2-7
CDR3nt: TGTGCCAGCAGTACACAGGGCTCCTACAATGAGCAGTTCTTC; CDR3aa: CASSTQGSYNEQFF; v_gene: TRBV27; d_gene: -; abundance: -; j_gene: TRBJ2-1
CDR3nt: TGTGCCAGTAGTGTTGACAGCGGGGGCCAGCCCCAGCATTTT; CDR3aa: CASSVDSGGQPQHF; v_gene: TRBV19; d_gene: -; abundance: -; j_gene: TRBJ1-5
CDR3nt: TGTGCCAGCAGCGTGACTATGGGGTCGGGAGAGCAGTACTTC; CDR3aa: CASSVTMGSGEQYF; v_gene: TRBV5-5; d_gene: -; abundance: many; j_gene: TRBJ2-7
CDR3nt: TGTGCCAGCAGTGAACAGCGTAAAAGGGCCAACGTCCTGACTTTC; CDR3aa: CASSEQRKRANVLTF; v_gene: TRBV2; d_gene: -; abundance: -; j_gene: TRBJ2-6
CDR3nt: TGTGCCAGCAGTTTGGGACTAGCGGGAGCAGATACGCAGTATTTT; CDR3aa: CASSLGLAGADTQYF; v_gene: TRBV28; d_gene: TRBD2; abundance: -; j_gene: TRBJ2-3
CDR3nt: TGTGCCAGCAGCCCGAGACTAGCGGGAGCTTTCGAGCAGTACTTC; CDR3aa: CASSPRLAGAFEQYF; v_gene: TRBV7-8; d_gene: TRBD2; abundance: once; j_gene: TRBJ2-7
CDR3nt: TGTGCCAGGCAGCAACCGACTTCCCGTAGGCAGTTCTTC; CDR3aa: CARQQPTSRRQFF; v_gene: TRBV21-1; d_gene: -; abundance: -; j_gene: TRBJ2-1
CDR3nt: TGTGCCAGCATTTCGACTAGCGGGTTAACCGGGGAGCTGTTTTTT; CDR3aa: CASISTSGLTGELFF; v_gene: TRBV11-2; d_gene: TRBD2; abundance: -; j_gene: TRBJ2-2
CDR3nt: TGTGCCAGCAGCGTAGGGGGGACAGATGCGGCGCCCCAGCATTTT; CDR3aa: CASSVGGTDAAPQHF; v_gene: TRBV9; d_gene: TRBD1; abundance: -; j_gene: TRBJ1-5
CDR3nt: TGTGCCAGCAGCTTAGTGGCGGGAGGGCACACCGGGGAGCTGTTTTTT; CDR3aa: CASSLVAGGHTGELFF; v_gene: TRBV7-2; d_gene: TRBD2; abundance: few; j_gene: TRBJ2-2
CDR3nt: TGTGCCGTCAGGGGTACGCGGGAGGACTACGAGCAGTACTTC; CDR3aa: CAVRGTREDYEQYF; v_gene: TRBV10-3; d_gene: TRBD2; abundance: few; j_gene: TRBJ2-7
CDR3nt: TGTGCCAGCAGCTCAACCTACGAGCAGTACTTC; CDR3aa: CASSSTYEQYF; v_gene: TRBV7-2; d_gene: -; abundance: -; j_gene: TRBJ2-7
CDR3nt: TGTGCCAGCAGTTTTAGCGGGCGATACACAGATACGCAGTATTTT; CDR3aa: CASSFSGRYTDTQYF; v_gene: TRBV27; d_gene: TRBD2; abundance: -; j_gene: TRBJ2-3
CDR3nt: TGTGCCAGTGGGGACGGCGCGGGGGGCACTGAAGCTTTCTTT; CDR3aa: CASGDGAGGTEAFF; v_gene: TRBV19; d_gene: -; abundance: once; j_gene: TRBJ1-1
CDR3nt: TGTGCCAGCAGGGACAGGGGGACTGGAAACACCATATATTTT; CDR3aa: CASRDRGTGNTIYF; v_gene: TRBV6-1; d_gene: TRBD1; abundance: few; j_gene: TRBJ1-3
CDR3nt: TGTGCCAGCAGTTCGGGGGACAGTACCTACGAGCAGTACTTC; CDR3aa: CASSSGDSTYEQYF; v_gene: TRBV6-5; d_gene: -; abundance: -; j_gene: TRBJ2-7